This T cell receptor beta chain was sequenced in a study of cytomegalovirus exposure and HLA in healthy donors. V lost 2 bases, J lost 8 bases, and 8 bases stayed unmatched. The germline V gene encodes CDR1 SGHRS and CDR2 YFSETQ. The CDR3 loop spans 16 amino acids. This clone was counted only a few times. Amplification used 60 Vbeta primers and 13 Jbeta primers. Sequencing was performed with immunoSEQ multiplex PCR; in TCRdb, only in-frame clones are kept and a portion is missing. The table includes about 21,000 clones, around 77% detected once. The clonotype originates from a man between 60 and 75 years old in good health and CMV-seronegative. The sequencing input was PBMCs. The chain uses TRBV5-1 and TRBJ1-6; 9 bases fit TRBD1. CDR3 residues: CASSLGGTGNYSPLHF. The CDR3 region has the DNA TGCGCCAGCAGCTTAGGGGGGACAGGGAACTATTCACCCCTCCACTTT. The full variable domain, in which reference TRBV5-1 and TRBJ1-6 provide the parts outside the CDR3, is KAGVTQTPRYLIKTRGQQVTLSCSPISGHRSVSWYQQTPGQGLQFLFEYFSETQRNKGNFPGRFSGRQFSNSRSEMNVSTLELGDSALYLCASSLGGTGNYSPLHFGNGTRLTVT.